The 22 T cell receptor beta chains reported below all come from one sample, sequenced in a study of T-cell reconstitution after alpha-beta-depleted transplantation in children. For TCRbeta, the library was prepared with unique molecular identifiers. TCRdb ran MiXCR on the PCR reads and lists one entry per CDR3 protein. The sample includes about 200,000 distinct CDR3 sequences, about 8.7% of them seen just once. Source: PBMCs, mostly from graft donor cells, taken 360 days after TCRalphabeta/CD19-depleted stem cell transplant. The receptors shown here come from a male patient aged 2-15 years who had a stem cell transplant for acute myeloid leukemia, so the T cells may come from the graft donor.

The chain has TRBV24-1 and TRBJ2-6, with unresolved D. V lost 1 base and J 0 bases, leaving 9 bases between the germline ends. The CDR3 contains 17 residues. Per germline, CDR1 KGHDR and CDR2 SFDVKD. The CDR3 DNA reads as TGTGCCACCAGTGATTTTTTTACAGTCTCTGGGGCCAACGTCCTGACTTTC. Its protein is CATSDFFTVSGANVLTF.

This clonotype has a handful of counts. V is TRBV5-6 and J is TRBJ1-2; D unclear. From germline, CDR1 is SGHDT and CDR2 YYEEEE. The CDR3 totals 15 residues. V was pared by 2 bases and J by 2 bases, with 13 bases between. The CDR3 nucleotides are TGTGCCAGCAGCTTCCCGCGACTATCGAACTATGGCTACACCTTC. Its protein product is CASSFPRLSNYGYTF.

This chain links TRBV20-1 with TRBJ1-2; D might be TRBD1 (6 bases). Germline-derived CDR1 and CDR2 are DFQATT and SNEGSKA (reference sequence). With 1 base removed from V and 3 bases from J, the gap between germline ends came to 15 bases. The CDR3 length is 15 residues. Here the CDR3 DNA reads TGCAGTGCTAGAGGTGTAACAGGGTTGTACTATGGCTACACCTTC. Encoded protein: CSARGVTGLYYGYTF.

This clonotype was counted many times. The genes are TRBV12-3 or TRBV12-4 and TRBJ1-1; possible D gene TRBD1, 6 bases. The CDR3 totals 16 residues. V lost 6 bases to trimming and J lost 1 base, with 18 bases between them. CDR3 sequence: CASSWARGLWNTEAFF. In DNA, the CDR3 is TGTGCCAGCAGCTGGGCTCGGGGGCTTTGGAACACTGAAGCTTTCTTT.

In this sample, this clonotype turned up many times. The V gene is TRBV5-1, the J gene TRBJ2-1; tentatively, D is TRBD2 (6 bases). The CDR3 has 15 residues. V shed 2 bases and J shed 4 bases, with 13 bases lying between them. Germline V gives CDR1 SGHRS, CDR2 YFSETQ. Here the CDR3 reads CASSLETGVYNEQFF. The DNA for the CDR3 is TGCGCCAGCAGCTTAGAAACGGGGGTATACAATGAGCAGTTCTTC. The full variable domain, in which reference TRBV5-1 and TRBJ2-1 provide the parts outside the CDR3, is KAGVTQTPRYLIKTRGQQVTLSCSPISGHRSVSWYQQTPGQGLQFLFEYFSETQRNKGNFPGRFSGRQFSNSRSEMNVSTLELGDSALYLCASSLETGVYNEQFFGPGTRLTVL.

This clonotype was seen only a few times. The CDR3 sequence: CASSLDTGGSGQETQYF. The CDR3 DNA reads TGCGCCAGCAGCTTGGATACAGGGGGCTCCGGGCAAGAGACCCAGTACTTC. This sequence joins TRBV5-1 and TRBJ2-5; 9 nucleotides match TRBD1. Germline V gene sequence: CDR1 SGHRS, CDR2 YFSETQ. There are 17 residues in the CDR3. Unmatched junction bases numbered 8, after V lost 0 bases and J lost 2 bases.

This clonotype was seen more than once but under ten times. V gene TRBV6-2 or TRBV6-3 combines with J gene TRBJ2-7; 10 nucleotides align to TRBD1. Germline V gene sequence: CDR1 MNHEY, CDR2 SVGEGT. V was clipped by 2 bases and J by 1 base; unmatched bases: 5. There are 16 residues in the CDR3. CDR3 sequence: CASSYLRTGGSYEQYF. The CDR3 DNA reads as TGTGCCAGCAGTTACCTCCGGACAGGGGGTTCCTACGAGCAGTACTTC.

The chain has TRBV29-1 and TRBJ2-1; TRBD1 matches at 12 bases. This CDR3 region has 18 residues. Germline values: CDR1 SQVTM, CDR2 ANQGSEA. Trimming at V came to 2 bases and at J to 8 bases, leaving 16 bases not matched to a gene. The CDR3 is CSVELVLRGTGGLDEQFF. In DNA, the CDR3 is TGCAGCGTTGAACTAGTTCTGAGGGGGACAGGGGGCCTGGATGAGCAGTTCTTC.

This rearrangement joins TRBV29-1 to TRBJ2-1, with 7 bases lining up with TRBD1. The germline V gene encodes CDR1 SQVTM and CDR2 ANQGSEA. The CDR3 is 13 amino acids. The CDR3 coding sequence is TGCAGTGGAGACAGGGATTCCTACAATGAGCAGTTCTTC. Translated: CSGDRDSYNEQFF.

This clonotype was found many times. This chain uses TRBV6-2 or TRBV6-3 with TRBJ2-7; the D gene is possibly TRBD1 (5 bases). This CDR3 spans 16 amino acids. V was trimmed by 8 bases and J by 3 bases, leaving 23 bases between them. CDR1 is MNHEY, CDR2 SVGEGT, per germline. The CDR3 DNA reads TGTGCCAGCGCAGCAGGTCCGCGGACATTGGGCTACGAGCAGTACTTC. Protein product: CASAAGPRTLGYEQYF.

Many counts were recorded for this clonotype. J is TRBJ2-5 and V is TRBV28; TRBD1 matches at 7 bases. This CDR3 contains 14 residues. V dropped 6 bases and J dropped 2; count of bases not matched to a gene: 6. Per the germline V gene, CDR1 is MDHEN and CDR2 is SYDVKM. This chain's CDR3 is CASRATGDQETQYF. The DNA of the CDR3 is TGTGCCAGCAGGGCAACAGGGGATCAAGAGACCCAGTACTTC. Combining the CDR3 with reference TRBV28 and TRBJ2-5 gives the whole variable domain DVKVTQSSRYLVKRTGEKVFLECVQDMDHENMFWYRQDPGLGLRLIYFSYDVKMKEKGDIPEGYSVSREKKERFSLILESASTNQTSMYLCASRATGDQETQYFGPGTRLLVL.

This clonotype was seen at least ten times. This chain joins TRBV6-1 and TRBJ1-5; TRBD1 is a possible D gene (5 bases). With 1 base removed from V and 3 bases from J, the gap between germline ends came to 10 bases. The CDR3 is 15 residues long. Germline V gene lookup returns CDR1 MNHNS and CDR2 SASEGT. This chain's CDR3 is CASSEEPGPNQPQHF. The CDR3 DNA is TGTGCCAGCAGTGAAGAACCGGGACCCAATCAGCCCCAGCATTTT.

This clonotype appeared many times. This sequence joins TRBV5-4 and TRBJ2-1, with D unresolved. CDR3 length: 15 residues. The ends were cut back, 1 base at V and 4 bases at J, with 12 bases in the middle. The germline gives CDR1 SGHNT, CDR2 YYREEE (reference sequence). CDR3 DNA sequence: TGTGCCAGCAGCTTGTCGTTTCAGGAGTACAATGAGCAGTTCTTC. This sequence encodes CASSLSFQEYNEQFF.

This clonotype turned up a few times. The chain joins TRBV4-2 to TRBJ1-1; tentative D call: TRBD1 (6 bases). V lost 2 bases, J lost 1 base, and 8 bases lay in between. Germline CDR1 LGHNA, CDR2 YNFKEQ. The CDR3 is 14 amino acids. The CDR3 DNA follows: TGTGCCAGCAGCCAAAAAGGGGGGAACACTGAAGCTTTCTTT. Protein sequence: CASSQKGGNTEAFF.

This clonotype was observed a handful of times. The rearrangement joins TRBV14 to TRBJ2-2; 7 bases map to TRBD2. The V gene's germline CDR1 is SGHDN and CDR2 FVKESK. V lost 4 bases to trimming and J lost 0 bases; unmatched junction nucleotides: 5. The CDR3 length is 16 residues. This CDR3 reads CASSPFAGANTGELFF. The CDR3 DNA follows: TGTGCCAGCAGCCCCTTTGCGGGAGCGAACACCGGGGAGCTGTTTTTT.

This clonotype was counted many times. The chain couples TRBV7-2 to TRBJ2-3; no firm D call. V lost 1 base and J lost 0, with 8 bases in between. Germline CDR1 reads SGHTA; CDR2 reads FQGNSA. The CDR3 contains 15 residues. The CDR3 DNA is TGTGCCAGCAGCTTAGTCTCCTACAGCACAGATACGCAGTATTTT. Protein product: CASSLVSYSTDTQYF. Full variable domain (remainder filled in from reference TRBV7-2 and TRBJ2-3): GAGVSQSPSNKVTEKGKDVELRCDPISGHTALYWYRQSLGQGLEFLIYFQGNSAPDKSGLPSDRFSAERTGGSVSTLTIQRTQQEDSAVYLCASSLVSYSTDTQYFGPGTRLTVL.

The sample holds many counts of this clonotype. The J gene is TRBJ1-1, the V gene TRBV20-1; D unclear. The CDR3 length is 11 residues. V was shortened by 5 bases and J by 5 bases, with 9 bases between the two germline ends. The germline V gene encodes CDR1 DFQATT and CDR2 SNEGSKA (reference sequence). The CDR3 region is CSAWEETEAFF. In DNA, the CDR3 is TGCAGTGCTTGGGAGGAAACTGAAGCTTTCTTT.

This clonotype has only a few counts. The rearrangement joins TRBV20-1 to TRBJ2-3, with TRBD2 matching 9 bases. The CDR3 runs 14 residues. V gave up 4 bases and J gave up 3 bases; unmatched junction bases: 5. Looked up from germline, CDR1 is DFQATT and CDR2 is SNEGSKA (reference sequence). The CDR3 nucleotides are TGCAGTGCTAAGCGGGGGGCAGGGACAGATACGCAGTATTTT. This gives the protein CSAKRGAGTDTQYF.

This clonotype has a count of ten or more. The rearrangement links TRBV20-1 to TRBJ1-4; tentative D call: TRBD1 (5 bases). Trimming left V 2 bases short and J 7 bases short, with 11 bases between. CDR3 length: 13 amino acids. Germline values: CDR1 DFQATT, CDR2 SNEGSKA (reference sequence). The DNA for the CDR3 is TGCAGTGCTAGAAGAAAAGGGGTTGAAAAACTGTTTTTT. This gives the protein CSARRKGVEKLFF.

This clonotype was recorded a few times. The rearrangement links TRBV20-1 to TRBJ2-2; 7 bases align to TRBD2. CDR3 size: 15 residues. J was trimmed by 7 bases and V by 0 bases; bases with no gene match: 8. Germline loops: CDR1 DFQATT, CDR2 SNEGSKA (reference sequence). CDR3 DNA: TGCAGTGCTAGAGATCCCCGGGAGGCGGGCGGGGAGCTGTTTTTT. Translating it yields CSARDPREAGGELFF.

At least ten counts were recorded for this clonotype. This CDR3 is CASSLSSLGSYNEQFF. The CDR3 DNA reads as TGTGCCAGCAGTTTAAGCAGTCTCGGCTCCTACAATGAGCAGTTCTTC. This chain joins TRBV12-3 or TRBV12-4 and TRBJ2-1, with D uncertain. CDR3 size: 16 residues. Trimming took off 2 bases at V and 0 bases at J, with 11 bases between the two ends.

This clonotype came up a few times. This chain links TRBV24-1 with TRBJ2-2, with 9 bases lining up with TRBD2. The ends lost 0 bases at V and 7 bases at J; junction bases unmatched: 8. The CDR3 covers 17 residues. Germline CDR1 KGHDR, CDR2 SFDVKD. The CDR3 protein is CATSDLMRTSVGGELFF. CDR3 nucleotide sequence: TGTGCCACCAGTGATTTGATGCGGACTAGCGTTGGCGGGGAGCTGTTTTTT.